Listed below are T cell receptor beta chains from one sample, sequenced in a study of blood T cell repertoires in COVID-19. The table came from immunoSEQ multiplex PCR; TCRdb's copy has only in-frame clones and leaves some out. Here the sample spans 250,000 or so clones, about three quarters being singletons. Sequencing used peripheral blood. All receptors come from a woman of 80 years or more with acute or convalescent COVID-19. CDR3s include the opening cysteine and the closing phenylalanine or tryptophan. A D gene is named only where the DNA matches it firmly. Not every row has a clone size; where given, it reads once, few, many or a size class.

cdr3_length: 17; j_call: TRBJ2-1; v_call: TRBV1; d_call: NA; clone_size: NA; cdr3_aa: CTSSHLGLAGMDNEQFF; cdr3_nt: TGCACCAGCAGCCACCTCGGACTAGCGGGCATGGACAATGAGCAGTTCTTC
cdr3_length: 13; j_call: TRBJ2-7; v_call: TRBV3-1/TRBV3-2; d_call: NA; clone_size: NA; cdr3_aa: CASSQLAEDEQYF; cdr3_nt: TGTGCCAGCAGCCAACTTGCCGAGGACGAGCAGTACTTC
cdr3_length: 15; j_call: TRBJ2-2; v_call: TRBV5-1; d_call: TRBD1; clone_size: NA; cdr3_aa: CASSPRGLTTGELFF; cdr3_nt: TGCGCCAGCAGCCCCAGGGGGTTGACCACCGGGGAGCTGTTTTTT
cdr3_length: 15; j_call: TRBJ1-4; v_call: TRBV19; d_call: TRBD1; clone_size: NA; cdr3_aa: CASSIVLPGQKKLFF; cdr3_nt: TGTGCCAGTAGTATAGTCCTGCCGGGACAGAAAAAACTGTTTTTT
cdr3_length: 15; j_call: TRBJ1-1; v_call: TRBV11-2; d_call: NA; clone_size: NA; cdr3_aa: CASSLTPGQNTEAFF; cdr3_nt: TGTGCCAGCAGCTTAACCCCAGGGCAGAACACTGAAGCTTTCTTT
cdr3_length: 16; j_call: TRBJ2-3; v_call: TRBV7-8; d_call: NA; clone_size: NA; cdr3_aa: CASSLGTGSGTDTQYF; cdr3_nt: TGTGCCAGCAGCTTAGGTACGGGGTCGGGTACAGATACGCAGTATTTT
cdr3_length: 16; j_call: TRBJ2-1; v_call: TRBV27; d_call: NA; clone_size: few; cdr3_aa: CASSLEADSSYNEQFF; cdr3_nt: TGTGCCAGCAGTTTAGAAGCGGATAGCTCCTACAATGAGCAGTTCTTC
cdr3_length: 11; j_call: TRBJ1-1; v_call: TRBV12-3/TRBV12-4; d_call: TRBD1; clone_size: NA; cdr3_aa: CASSPRQGVFF; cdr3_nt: TGTGCCAGCAGTCCGAGACAGGGGGTTTTCTTT
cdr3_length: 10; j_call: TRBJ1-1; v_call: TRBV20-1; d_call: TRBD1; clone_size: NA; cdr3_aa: CSARTGGVFF; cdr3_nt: TGCAGTGCGCGGACAGGGGGCGTTTTTTTT
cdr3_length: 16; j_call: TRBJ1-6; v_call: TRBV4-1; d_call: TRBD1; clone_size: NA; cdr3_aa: CASSQDRGGVYSPLHF; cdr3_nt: TGCGCCAGCAGCCAAGATAGAGGGGGCGTTTATTCACCCCTCCACTTT
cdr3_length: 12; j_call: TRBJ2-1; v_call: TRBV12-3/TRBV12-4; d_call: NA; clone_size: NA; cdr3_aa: CASSSPGHEQFF; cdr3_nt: TGTGCCAGCAGCAGTCCTGGGCATGAGCAGTTCTTC
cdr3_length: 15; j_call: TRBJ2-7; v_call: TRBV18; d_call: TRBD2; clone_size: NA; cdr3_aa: CASSPSGRVPYEQYF; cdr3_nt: TGTGCCAGCTCACCGAGCGGGAGGGTCCCCTACGAGCAGTACTTC
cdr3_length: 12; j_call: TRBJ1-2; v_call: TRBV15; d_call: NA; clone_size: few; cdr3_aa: CATSQVNYGYTF; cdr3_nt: TGTGCCACCAGCCAGGTTAACTATGGCTACACCTTC
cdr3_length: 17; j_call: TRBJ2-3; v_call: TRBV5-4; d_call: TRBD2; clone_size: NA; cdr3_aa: CASSSKTSGGELDTQYF; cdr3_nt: TGTGCCAGCAGCTCCAAGACTAGCGGGGGGGAACTAGATACGCAGTATTTT
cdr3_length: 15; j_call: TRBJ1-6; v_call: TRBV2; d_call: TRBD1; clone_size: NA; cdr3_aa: CASRASGTGISPLHF; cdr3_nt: TGTGCCAGCAGAGCTTCCGGGACAGGGATTTCACCCCTCCACTTT
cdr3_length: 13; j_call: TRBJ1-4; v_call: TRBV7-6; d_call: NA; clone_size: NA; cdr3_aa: CASSEARGEKLFF; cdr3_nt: TGTGCCAGCAGCGAGGCTCGGGGGGAAAAACTGTTTTTT
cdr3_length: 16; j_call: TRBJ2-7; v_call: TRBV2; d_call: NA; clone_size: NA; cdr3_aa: CASSDLSPSVAGEQYF; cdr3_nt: TGTGCCAGCAGTGATTTGTCTCCATCGGTGGCGGGCGAGCAGTACTTC
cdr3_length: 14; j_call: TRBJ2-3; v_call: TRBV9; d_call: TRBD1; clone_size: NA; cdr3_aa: CASTEGQSTDTQYF; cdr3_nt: TGTGCCAGCACTGAGGGACAGAGCACAGATACGCAGTATTTT
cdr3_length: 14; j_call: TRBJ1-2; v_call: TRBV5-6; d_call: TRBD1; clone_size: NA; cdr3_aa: CASSLAQGAGGYTF; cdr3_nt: TGTGCCAGCAGCTTGGCACAGGGGGCGGGTGGCTACACCTTC
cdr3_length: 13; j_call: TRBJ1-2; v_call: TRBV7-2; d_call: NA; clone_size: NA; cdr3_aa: CASSRDTYYGYTF; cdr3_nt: TGTGCCAGCAGCCGGGACACCTACTATGGCTACACCTTC
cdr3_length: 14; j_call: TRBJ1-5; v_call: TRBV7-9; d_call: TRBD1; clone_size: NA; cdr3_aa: CASSSWTGDQPQHF; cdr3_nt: TGTGCCAGCAGCTCATGGACAGGGGATCAGCCCCAGCATTTT
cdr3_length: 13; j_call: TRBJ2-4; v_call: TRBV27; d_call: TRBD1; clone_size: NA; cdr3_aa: CASSQWDSNIQYF; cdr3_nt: TGTGCCAGCAGTCAATGGGACAGTAACATTCAGTACTTC
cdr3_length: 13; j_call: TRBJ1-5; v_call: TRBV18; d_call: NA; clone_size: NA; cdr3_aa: CASSPDRNQPQHF; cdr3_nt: TGTGCCAGCTCACCGGACAGAAATCAGCCCCAGCATTTT
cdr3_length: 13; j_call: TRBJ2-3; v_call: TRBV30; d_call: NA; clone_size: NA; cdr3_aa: CAWRNPGTDTQYF; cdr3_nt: TGTGCCTGGAGGAACCCGGGCACAGATACGCAGTATTTT
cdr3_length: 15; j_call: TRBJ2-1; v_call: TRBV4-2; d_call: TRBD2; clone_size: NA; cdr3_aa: CASSQGLAGAYEQFF; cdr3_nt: TGTGCCAGCAGCCAAGGACTAGCGGGAGCTTATGAGCAGTTCTTC
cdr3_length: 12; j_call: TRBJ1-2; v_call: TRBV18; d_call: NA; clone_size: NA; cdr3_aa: CASSPERSGYTF; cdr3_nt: TGTGCCAGCTCACCAGAGAGGAGCGGCTACACCTTC
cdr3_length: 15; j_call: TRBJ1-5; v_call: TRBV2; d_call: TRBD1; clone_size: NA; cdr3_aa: CASSERDSSYQPQHF; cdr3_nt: TGTGCCAGCAGTGAAAGGGACAGTAGTTATCAGCCCCAGCATTTT
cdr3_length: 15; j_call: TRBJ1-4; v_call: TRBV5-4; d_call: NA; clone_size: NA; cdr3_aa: CASSLGQNRNEKLFF; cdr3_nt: TGTGCCAGCAGCTTGGGACAGAACAGGAATGAAAAACTGTTTTTT
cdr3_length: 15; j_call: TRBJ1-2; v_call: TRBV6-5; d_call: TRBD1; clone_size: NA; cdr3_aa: CATSRSGTGGYGYTF; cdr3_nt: TGTGCCACCTCCCGATCCGGGACAGGGGGCTATGGCTACACCTTC
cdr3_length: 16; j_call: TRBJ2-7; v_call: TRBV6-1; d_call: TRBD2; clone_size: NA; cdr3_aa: CASSEAPRGGPYEQYF; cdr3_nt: TGTGCCAGCAGTGAAGCGCCACGCGGGGGGCCCTACGAGCAGTACTTC
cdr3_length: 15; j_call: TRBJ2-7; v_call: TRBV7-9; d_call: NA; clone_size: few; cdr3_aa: CASSLVVGDSYEQYF; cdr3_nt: TGTGCCAGCAGCTTAGTGGTGGGAGATAGTTACGAGCAGTACTTC
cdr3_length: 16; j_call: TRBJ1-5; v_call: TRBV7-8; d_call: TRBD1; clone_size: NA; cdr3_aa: CASSQQGLNSNQPQHF; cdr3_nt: TGTGCCAGCAGCCAACAGGGGTTGAATAGCAATCAGCCCCAGCATTTT
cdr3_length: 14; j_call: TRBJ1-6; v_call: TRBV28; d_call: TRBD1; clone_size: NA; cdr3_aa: CASSPGTGQSPLHF; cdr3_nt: TGTGCCAGCAGTCCCGGGACAGGGCAATCACCCCTCCACTTT
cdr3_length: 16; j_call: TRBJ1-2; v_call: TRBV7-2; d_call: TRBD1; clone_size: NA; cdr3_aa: CASSLGPRQGGGGYTF; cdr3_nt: TGTGCCAGCAGCTTAGGCCCTCGACAGGGCGGCGGTGGCTACACCTTC
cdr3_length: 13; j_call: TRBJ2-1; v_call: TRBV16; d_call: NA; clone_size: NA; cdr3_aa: CASSQFGGNEQFF; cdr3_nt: TGTGCCAGCAGCCAATTCGGAGGGAATGAGCAGTTCTTC
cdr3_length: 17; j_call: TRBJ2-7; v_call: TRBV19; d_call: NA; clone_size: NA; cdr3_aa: CASSMSGLGRGGYEQYF; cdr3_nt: TGTGCCAGTAGTATGTCCGGACTCGGCCGGGGAGGATACGAGCAGTACTTC
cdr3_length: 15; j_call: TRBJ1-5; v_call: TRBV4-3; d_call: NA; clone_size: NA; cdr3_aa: CASSQDFKGDQAQHF; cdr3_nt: TGCGCCAGCAGCCAAGATTTCAAAGGGGATCAAGCCCAGCATTTT
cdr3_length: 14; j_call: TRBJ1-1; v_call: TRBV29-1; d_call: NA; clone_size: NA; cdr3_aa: CSVESRLWMGEAFF; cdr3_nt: TGCAGCGTTGAGTCTCGACTGTGGATGGGTGAAGCTTTCTTT
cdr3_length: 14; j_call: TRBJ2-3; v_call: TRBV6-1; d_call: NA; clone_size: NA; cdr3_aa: CASSELRSTDTQYF; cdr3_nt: TGTGCCAGCAGTGAACTACGGAGCACAGATACGCAGTATTTT
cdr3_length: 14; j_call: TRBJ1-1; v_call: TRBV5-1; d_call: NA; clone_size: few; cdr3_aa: CASSLLSLNTEAFF; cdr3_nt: TGCGCCAGCAGCTTGTTGTCGTTGAACACTGAAGCTTTCTTT
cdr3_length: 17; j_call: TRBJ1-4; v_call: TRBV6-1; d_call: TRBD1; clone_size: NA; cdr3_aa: CASSELSRRTGIEKLFF; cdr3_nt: TGTGCCAGCAGTGAACTGAGTAGAAGGACAGGGATCGAAAAACTGTTTTTT
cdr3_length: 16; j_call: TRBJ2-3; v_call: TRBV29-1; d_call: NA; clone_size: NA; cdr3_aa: CSAGGGQAAMTDTQYF; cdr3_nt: TGCAGCGCGGGGGGGGGACAGGCCGCGATGACAGATACGCAGTATTTT
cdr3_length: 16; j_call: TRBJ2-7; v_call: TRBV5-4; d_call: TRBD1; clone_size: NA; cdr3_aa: CASSSRTGAITYEQYF; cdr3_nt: TGTGCCAGCAGCTCGCGGACAGGGGCGATAACCTACGAGCAGTACTTC
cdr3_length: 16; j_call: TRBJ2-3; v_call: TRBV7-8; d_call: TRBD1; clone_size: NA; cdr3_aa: CASRESGTGLTDTQYF; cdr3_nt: TGTGCCAGCAGAGAGTCCGGGACAGGGCTTACAGATACGCAGTATTTT
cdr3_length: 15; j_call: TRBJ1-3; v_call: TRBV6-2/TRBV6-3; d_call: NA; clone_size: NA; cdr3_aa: CASSYNRRSGNTIYF; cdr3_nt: TGTGCCAGCAGTTACAACAGACGCTCTGGAAACACCATATATTTT
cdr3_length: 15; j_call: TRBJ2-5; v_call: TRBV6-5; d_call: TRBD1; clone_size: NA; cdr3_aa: CASSYSGDREETQYF; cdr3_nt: TGTGCCAGCAGTTACTCGGGGGACAGGGAAGAGACCCAGTACTTC
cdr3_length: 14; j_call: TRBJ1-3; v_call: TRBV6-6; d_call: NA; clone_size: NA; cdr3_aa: CASSGGTSGNTIYF; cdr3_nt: TGTGCCAGCAGCGGCGGCACCTCTGGAAACACCATATATTTT
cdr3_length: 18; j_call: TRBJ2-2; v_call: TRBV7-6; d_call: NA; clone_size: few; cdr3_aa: CASSLGRGGSANTGELFF; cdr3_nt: TGTGCCAGCAGCTTAGGGCGGGGCGGGTCCGCGAACACCGGGGAGCTGTTTTTT
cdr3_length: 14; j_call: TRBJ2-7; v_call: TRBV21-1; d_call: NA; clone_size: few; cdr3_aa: CASGRTSGRYEQYF; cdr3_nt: TGTGCCAGCGGCAGGACTAGCGGGAGGTACGAGCAGTACTTC
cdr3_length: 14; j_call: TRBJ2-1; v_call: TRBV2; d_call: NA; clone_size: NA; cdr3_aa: CASKGSGLYNEQFF; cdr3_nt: TGTGCCAGCAAGGGGTCGGGACTTTACAATGAGCAGTTCTTC
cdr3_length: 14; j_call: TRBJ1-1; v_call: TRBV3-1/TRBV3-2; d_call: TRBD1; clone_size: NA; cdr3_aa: CASSLRQGDTEAFF; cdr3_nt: TGTGCCAGCAGCCTTAGACAGGGGGACACTGAAGCTTTCTTT
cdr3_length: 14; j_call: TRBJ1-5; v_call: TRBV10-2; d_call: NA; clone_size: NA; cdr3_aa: CASSESTYDQPQHF; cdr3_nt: TGCGCCAGCAGTGAGTCAACATACGATCAGCCCCAGCATTTT
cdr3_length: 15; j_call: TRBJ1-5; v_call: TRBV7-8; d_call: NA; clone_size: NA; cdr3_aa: CASSFGQRNNQPQHF; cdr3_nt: TGTGCCAGCAGCTTTGGACAGAGAAACAATCAGCCCCAGCATTTT
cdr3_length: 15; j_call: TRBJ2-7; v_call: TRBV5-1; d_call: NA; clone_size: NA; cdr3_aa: CASSLGTTSSYEQYF; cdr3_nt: TGCGCCAGCAGCTTGGGGACGACTAGCTCCTACGAGCAGTACTTC
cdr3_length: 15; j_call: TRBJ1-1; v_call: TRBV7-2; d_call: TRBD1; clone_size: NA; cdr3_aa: CASSFAGGSFTEAFF; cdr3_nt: TGTGCCAGCAGCTTTGCAGGGGGCTCATTCACTGAAGCTTTCTTT